The text below deals with one T cell receptor (beta chain). These data originate in a study of CD8+ T cells in alopecia areata. Study context: Tofacitinib ran 6 to 18 months, followed by 6 months off drug.

RNA, once extracted, was reverse transcribed into cDNA for use as the sequencing template. TCRdb's table, derived via immunoSEQ multiplex PCR, lists solely in-frame clones and lacks some. The table records about 140,000 clones, 85% to 90% of them present only once. V trimming: 5 bases; J trimming: 7 bases; junction bases outside the gene matches: 5. The CDR3 is made up of 14 amino acids. The germline gives CDR1 MGHRA, CDR2 YSYEKL. The treatment denotes: oral pan-JAK inhibitor, 5-10 mg twice daily. Sorting from PBMCs produced CD4+ and CD8+ T cells. The chain employs TRBV4-1 and TRBJ2-7; 13 nucleotides line up with TRBD2. The source was CD8+ T cells sorted from blood, collected at week 4, from a patient treated with tofacitinib. The TCR sequence derives from a human donor with alopecia areata. The CDR3: CASSSGTSGVEQYF. The CDR3 DNA reads TGCGCCAGCAGCTCCGGGACTAGCGGGGTAGAGCAGTACTTC.